Sequencing of this T cell receptor (beta chain) was carried out in a study of tumor and adjacent non-tumor tissue in lung cancer. The template was RNA from unsorted bulk tissue. The CDR3 is 15 residues long, counting both termini. Germline CDR1 and CDR2: MNHEY and SVGAGI. Study outcomes and limitations: Tumor tissue had significantly higher TCR diversity than normal lung.

TCRbeta libraries were built with three rounds of nested PCR, modified from ARM-PCR. One entry per CDR3 protein, called by TCRdb with MiXCR from the multiplex PCR reads. The sample consists of about 200,000 distinct CDR3 sequences, around 71% of them appearing once. With regard to this clonotype: What it binds is not known. The missing conserved phenylalanine or tryptophan at the end of this CDR3 makes a read error likely. The limits of the CDR3 on the DNA are not certain, so only TCRdb's listed CDR3 is given.

V gene TRBV6-5 combines with J gene TRBJ2-1; TRBD1 reflects the table's D call only, with no check against the DNA. Material: lung tumor tissue. This TCR came from a man aged 60-69 years with non-small cell lung cancer. The CDR3: CASNTKGQGGDEEFL.